This TCR beta chain derives from a study of CXCR3-negative and CXCR3-positive naive CD8 T cells. Findings of the study overall: TRBV-TRBJ usage was alike in naive CXCR3-negative and CXCR3-positive cells but differed in memory cells. For memory CD8+ cells diversity was much lower, but both naive subsets had comparably high diversity. Hydrophobicity was higher for TRB CDR3s found in CXCR3-positive naive cells than in CXCR3-negative naive cells.

Each TRB cDNA library was prepared by 5' RACE (with UMI labels). TCRdb re-called the 5' RACE reads and catalogs CDR3 proteins one per entry, DNA excluded. The sample shows 50,000 to 70,000 distinct CDR3 sequences, and 0.53% sits with its ten largest clones. From germline, CDR1 is SGHVS and CDR2 FQNEAQ. CDR3 length: 16 residues. Remarks on this clonotype: Its cognate antigen is unknown.

The TCR comes from a human donor in good health. Some clones in this sample may be carry-over from other donors' samples. Material: naive CXCR3+ CD8+ T cells from blood. The subset denotes: CD45RO-CCR7+CD27+CD95- naive CD8+ T cells expressing CXCR3 (TNR3+). The chain combines TRBV7-8 with TRBJ2-7; TCRdb calls TRBD1, which cannot be checked without DNA. The CDR3 reads CASSLGPPGQRAEQYF. Full variable domain (remainder filled in from reference TRBV7-8 and TRBJ2-7): GAGVSQSPRYKVAKRGQDVALRCDPISGHVSLFWYQQALGQGPEFLTYFQNEAQLDKSGLPSDRFFAERPEGSVSTLKIQRTQQEDSAVYLCASSLGPPGQRAEQYFGPGTRLTVT.